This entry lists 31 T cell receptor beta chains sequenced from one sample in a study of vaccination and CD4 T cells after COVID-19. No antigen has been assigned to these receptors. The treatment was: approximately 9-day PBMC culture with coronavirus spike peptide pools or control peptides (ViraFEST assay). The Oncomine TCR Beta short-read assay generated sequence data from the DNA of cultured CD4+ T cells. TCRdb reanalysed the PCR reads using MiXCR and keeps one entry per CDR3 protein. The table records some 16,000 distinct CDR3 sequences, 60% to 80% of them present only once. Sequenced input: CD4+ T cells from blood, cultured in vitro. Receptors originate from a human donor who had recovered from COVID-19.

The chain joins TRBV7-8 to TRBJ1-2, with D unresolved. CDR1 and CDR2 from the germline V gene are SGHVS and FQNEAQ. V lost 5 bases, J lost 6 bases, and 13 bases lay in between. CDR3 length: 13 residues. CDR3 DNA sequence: TGTGCCAGCAGCCTGGAGGGAGTCAATGGCTACACCTTC. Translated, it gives CASSLEGVNGYTF.

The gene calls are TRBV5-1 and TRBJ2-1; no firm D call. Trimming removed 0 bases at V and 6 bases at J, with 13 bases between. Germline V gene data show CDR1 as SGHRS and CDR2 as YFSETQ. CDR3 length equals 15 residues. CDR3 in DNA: TGCGCCAGCAGCTTGGCCGACTTTCCCCCCAATGAGCAGTTCTTC. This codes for CASSLADFPPNEQFF.

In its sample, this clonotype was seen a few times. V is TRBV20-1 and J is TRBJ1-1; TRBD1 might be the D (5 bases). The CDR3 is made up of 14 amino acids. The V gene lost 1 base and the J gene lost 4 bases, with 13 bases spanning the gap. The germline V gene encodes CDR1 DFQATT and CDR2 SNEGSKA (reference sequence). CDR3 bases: TGCAGTGCTAGAGTGGAAGGGGTAGGCACTGAAGCTTTCTTT. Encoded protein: CSARVEGVGTEAFF.

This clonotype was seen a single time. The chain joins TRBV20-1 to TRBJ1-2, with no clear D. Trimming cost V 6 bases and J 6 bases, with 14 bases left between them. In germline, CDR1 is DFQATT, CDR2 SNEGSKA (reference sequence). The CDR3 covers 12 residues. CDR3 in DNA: TGCAGTGCGGGAGAGAATAGCCATGGCTACACCTTC. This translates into CSAGENSHGYTF.

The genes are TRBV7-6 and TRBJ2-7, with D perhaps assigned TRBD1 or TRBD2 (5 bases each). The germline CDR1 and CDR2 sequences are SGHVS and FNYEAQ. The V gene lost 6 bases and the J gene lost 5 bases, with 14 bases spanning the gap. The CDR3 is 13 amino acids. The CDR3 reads CASSRGRGDEQYF. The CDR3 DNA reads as TGTGCCAGCAGTCGGGGCCGAGGCGACGAGCAGTACTTC.

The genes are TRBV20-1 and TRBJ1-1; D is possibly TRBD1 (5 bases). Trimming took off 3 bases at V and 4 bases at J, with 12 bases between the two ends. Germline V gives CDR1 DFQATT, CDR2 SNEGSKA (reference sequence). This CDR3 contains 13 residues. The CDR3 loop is CSASKGSGTEAFF. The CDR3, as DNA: TGCAGTGCTAGCAAGGGGTCGGGCACTGAAGCTTTCTTT.

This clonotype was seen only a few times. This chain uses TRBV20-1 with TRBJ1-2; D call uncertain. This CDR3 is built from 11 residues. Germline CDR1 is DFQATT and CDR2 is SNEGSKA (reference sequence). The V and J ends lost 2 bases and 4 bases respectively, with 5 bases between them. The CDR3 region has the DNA TGCAGTGCTAGACACTCCTATGGCTACACCTTC. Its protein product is CSARHSYGYTF.

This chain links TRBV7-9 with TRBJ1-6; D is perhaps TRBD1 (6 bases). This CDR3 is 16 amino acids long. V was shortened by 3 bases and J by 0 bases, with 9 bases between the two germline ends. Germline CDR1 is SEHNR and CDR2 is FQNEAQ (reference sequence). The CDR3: CASSFRQASYNSPLHF. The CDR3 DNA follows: TGTGCCAGCAGCTTCCGACAGGCCTCCTATAATTCACCCCTCCACTTT.

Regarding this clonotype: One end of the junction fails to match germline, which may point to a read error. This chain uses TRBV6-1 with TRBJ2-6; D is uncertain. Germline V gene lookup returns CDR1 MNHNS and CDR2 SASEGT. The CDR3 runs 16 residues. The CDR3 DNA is TGTGCCATCAGTGAGTCGGCCCCCTCTGGGGCCAACGTCCTGACTTTC. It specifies CAISESAPSGANVLTF.

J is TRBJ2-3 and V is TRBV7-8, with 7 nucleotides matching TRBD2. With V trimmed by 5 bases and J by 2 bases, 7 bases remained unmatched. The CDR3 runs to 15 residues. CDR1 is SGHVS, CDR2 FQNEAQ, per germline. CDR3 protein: CASSRTSDYTDTQYF. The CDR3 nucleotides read TGTGCCAGCAGCAGAACTAGCGATTACACAGATACGCAGTATTTT.

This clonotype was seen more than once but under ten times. The CDR3 spells CASSPRTVNTEAFF. The DNA of the CDR3 is TGTGCCAGCAGTCCCAGGACAGTGAACACTGAAGCTTTCTTT. The chain combines TRBV27 with TRBJ1-1, with D perhaps matching TRBD1 (6 bases). The V and J ends lost 5 bases and 0 bases respectively, with 10 bases between them. Germline CDR1 is MNHEY and CDR2 is SMNVEV (reference sequence). The CDR3 has 14 amino acids.

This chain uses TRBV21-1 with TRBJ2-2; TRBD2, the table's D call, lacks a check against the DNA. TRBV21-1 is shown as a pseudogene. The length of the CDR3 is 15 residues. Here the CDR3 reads CASSSGEQTRGELFF. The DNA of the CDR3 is TGTGCCAGCAGCAGTGGGGAGCAAACGAGGGGGGAGCTGTTTTTT.

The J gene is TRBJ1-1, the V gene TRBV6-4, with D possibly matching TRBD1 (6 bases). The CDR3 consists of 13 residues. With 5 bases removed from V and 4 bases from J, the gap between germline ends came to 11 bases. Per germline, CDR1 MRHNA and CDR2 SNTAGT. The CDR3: CASSQGTGTEAFF. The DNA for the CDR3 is TGTGCCAGCAGTCAGGGGACCGGCACTGAAGCTTTCTTT.

The CDR3: CASSVGIVRNNEQFF. The CDR3 DNA reads TGTGCCAGCAGCGTAGGAATAGTTAGAAACAATGAGCAGTTCTTC. The V and J genes are TRBV9 and TRBJ2-1; no firm D call. In germline, CDR1 is SGDLS, CDR2 YYNGEE. The V gene lost 0 bases and the J gene lost 5 bases, with 12 bases spanning the gap. The CDR3 contains 15 residues.

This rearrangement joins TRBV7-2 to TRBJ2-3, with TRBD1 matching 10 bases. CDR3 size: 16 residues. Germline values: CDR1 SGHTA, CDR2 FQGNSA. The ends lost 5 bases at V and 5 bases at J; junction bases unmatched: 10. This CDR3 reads CASSRWTGGGGDTQYF. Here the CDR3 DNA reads TGTGCCAGCAGCCGATGGACAGGGGGGGGAGGAGATACGCAGTATTTT.

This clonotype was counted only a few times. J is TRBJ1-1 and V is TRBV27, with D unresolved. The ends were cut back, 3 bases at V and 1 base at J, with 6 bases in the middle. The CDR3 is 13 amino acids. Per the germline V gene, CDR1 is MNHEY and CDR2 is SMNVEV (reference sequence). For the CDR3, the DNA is TGTGCCAGCAGTTTCATCCGGAACACTGAAGCTTTCTTT. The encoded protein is CASSFIRNTEAFF.

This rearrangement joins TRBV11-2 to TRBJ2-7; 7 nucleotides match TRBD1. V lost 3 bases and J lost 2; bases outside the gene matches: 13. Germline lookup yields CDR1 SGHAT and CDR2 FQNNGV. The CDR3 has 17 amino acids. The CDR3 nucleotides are TGTGCCAGCAGCTTGGACTCCCCTCTAGGGGGCCCCTACGAGCAGTACTTC. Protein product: CASSLDSPLGGPYEQYF.

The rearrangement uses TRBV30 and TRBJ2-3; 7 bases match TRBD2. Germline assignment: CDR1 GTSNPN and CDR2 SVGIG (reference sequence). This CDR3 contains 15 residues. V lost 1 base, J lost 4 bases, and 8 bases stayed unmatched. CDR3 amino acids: CAWSEEAGNADTQYF. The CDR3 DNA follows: TGTGCCTGGAGTGAGGAAGCGGGAAATGCAGATACGCAGTATTTT.

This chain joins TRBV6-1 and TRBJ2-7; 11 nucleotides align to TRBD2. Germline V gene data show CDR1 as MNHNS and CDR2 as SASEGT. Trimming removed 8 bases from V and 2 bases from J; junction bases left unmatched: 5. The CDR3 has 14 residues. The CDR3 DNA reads TGTGCCAGCGGGGGACTAGCGGCCCCCTACGAGCAGTACTTC. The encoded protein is CASGGLAAPYEQYF.

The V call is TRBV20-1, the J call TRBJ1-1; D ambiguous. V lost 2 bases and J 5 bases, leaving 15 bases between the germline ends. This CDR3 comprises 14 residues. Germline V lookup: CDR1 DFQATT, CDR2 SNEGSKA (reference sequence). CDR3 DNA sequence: TGCAGTGCTAGAAGCCTTATGGGCGGGACTGAAGCTTTCTTT. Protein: CSARSLMGGTEAFF.

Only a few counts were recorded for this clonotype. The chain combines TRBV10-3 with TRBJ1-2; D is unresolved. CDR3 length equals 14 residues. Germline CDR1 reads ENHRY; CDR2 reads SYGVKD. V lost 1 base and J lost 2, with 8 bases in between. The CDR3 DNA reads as TGTGCCATCAGTGAGTTTTTAGAAAACTATGGCTACACCTTC. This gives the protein CAISEFLENYGYTF.

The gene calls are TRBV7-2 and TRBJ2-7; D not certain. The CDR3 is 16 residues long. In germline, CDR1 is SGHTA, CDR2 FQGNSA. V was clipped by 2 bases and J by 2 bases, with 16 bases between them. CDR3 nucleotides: TGTGCCAGCAGCTTAACGGCCACGTCATCTCCCTACGAGCAGTACTTC. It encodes CASSLTATSSPYEQYF.

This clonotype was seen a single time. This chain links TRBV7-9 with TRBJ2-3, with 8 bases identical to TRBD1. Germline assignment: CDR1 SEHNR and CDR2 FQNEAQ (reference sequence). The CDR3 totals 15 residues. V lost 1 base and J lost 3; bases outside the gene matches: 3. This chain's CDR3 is CASSLVGQGTDTQYF. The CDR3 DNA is TGTGCCAGCAGCTTAGTCGGACAGGGAACAGATACGCAGTATTTT.

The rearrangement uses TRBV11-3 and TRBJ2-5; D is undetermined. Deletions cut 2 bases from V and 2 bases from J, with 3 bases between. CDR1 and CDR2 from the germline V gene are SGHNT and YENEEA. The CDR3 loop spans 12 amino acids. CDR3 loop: CASSLRQETQYF. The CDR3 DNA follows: TGTGCCAGCAGCTTAAGGCAAGAGACCCAGTACTTC.

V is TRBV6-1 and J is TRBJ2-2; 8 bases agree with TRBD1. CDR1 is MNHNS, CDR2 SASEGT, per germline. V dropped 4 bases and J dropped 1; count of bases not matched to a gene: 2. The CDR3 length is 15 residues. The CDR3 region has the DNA TGTGCCAGCAGTGTAGGGACAGGGAACACCGGGGAGCTGTTTTTT. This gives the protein CASSVGTGNTGELFF.

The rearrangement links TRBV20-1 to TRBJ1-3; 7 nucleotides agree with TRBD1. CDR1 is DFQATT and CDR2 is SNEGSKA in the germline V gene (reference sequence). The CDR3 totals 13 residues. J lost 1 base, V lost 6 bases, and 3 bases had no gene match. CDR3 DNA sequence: TGCAGTGCGAGACAGGGTTCTGGAAACACCATATATTTT. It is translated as CSARQGSGNTIYF.

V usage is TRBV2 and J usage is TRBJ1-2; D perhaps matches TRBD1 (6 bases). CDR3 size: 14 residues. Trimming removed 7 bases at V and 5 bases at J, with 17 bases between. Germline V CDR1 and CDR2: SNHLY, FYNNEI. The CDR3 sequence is CASNPDRTRYGYTF. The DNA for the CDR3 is TGTGCCAGCAACCCTGACAGGACCCGTTATGGCTACACCTTC. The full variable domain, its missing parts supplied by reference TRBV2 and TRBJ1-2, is EPEVTQTPSHQVTQMGQEVILRCVPISNHLYFYWYRQILGQKVEFLVSFYNNEISEKSEIFDDQFSVERPDGSNFTLKIRSTKLEDSAMYFCASNPDRTRYGYTFGSGTRLTVV.

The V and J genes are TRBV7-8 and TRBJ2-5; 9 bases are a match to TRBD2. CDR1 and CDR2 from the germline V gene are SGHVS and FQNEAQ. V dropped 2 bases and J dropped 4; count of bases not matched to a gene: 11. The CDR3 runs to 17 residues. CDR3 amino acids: CASSLPLWTSERETQYF. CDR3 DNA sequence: TGTGCCAGCAGCTTACCCCTCTGGACTAGCGAGAGAGAGACCCAGTACTTC. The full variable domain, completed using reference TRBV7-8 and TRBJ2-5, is GAGVSQSPRYKVAKRGQDVALRCDPISGHVSLFWYQQALGQGPEFLTYFQNEAQLDKSGLPSDRFFAERPEGSVSTLKIQRTQQEDSAVYLCASSLPLWTSERETQYFGPGTRLLVL.

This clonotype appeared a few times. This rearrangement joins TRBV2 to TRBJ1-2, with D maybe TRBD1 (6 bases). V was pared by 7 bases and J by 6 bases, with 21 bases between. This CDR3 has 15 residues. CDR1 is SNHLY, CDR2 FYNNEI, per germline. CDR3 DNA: TGTGCCAGCAAGGGGGGATTAGGGCTTAGCGATGGCTACACCTTC. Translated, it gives CASKGGLGLSDGYTF.

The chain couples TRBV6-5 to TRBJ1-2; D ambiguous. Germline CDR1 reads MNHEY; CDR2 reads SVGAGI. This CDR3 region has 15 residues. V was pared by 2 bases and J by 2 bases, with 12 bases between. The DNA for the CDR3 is TGTGCCAGCAGTTACGGGCCCTATAGGAACTATGGCTACACCTTC. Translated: CASSYGPYRNYGYTF.

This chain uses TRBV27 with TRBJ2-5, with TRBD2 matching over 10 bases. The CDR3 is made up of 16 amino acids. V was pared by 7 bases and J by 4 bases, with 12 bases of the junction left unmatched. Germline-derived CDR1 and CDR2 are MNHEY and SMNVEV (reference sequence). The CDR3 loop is CASKSFLAGVGETQYF. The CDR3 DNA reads TGTGCCAGCAAGAGCTTCCTAGCGGGAGTAGGAGAGACCCAGTACTTC.